This TCR beta chain stems from a study of OX40 agonist ivuxolimab in advanced cancers. Study at large: Participants could have had prior anti-PD-1, anti-PD-L1 or anti-CTLA-4 therapy, and roughly 39% had some. Notes on the study in general: Expanded peripheral T-cell antigen specificity went undetermined.

V was clipped by 7 bases and J by 2 bases, with 17 bases between them. This CDR3 spans 15 amino acids. CDR1 is SNHLY and CDR2 is FYNNEI in the germline V gene. TCRdb's copy holds only in-frame clones and misses some; the assay was immunoSEQ multiplex PCR. The sample holds 75,000 to 90,000 clones, roughly 89% seen once. In regard to this clone: Antigen specificity is unknown.

This sequence originates from an adult with an advanced solid tumor such as melanoma, head and neck, liver or kidney cancer. The chain uses TRBV2 and TRBJ1-1, with D uncertain. The source was CD4+ or CD8+ T cells sorted from blood, collected in a trial of the OX40 agonist ivuxolimab. As DNA, the CDR3 is TGTGCCAGCACCCCCCAAGGAGTAGATAACACTGAAGCTTTCTTT. Translated: CASTPQGVDNTEAFF.